Following are 19 T cell receptor beta chains from one sample sequenced in a study of T-cell reconstitution after alpha-beta-depleted transplantation in children. Preparation of the TCRbeta library was carried out with unique molecular identifiers. One entry per CDR3 protein, called by TCRdb with MiXCR from the PCR reads. The data show some 640,000 distinct CDR3 sequences, 16% seen once. Sequenced here: PBMCs from the stem cell graft donor, sampled from the stem cell graft. Receptors originate from a human donor who donated a stem cell graft to a child with acute myeloid leukemia.

This chain joins TRBV12-3 or TRBV12-4 and TRBJ1-2; D may be TRBD1 (5 bases). Trimming removed 5 bases at V and 8 bases at J, with 18 bases between. The CDR3 totals 14 residues. The DNA of the CDR3 is TGTGCCAGCAGTCCTTGGAGGCAGGGTTGGGGCTACACCTTC. Translated, it gives CASSPWRQGWGYTF.

This clonotype was seen a handful of times. The gene calls are TRBV5-1 and TRBJ2-1; 8 nucleotides match TRBD1. There are 17 residues in the CDR3. After removal of 2 bases from V and 1 base from J, the junction contained 8 bases not matched to a gene. Germline CDR1 SGHRS, CDR2 YFSETQ. CDR3 protein: CASSFPDRVGSYNEQFF. Here the CDR3 DNA reads TGCGCCAGCAGCTTCCCGGACAGGGTCGGGTCCTACAATGAGCAGTTCTTC.

Ten or more counts support this clonotype. The V gene is TRBV5-5, the J gene TRBJ2-7; 10 nucleotides line up with TRBD1. J was trimmed by 7 bases and V by 4 bases; bases with no gene match: 11. Looked up from germline, CDR1 is SGHKS and CDR2 is YYEKEE (reference sequence). The CDR3 contains 15 residues. CDR3 nucleotides: TGTGCCAGCAGCAGCCGGGACAGGGGAGTCTATGAGCAGTACTTC. It is translated as CASSSRDRGVYEQYF.

This chain's CDR3 is CATSRALSGRYNEQFF. In DNA form, the CDR3 reads TGTGCCACCAGCAGAGCCCTGTCCGGACGGTACAATGAGCAGTTCTTC. The rearrangement uses TRBV15 and TRBJ2-1; D is uncertain. The ends were cut back, 1 base at V and 4 bases at J, with 14 bases in the middle. CDR1 and CDR2 (germline): LNHNV, YYDKDF (reference sequence). The CDR3 is 16 residues long.

V and J are TRBV19 and TRBJ2-3; D is unclear. CDR3 size: 11 residues. Per germline, CDR1 LNHDA and CDR2 SQIVND (reference sequence). V lost 10 bases to trimming and J lost 2 bases, with 7 bases between them. The CDR3 DNA follows: TGTGCCACCCAAGCCACAGATACGCAGTATTTT. Translating it yields CATQATDTQYF.

The chain uses TRBV5-1 and TRBJ2-5; D is possibly TRBD2 (7 bases). V was pared by 0 bases and J by 5 bases, with 17 bases between. Germline-derived CDR1 and CDR2 are SGHRS and YFSETQ. This CDR3 is built from 16 residues. The CDR3 coding sequence is TGCGCCAGCAGCTTGGGGGTGCGGGGGCTCCCGGAGACCCAGTACTTC. Translating it yields CASSLGVRGLPETQYF. Filled out from reference TRBV5-1 and TRBJ2-5, the complete variable domain reads KAGVTQTPRYLIKTRGQQVTLSCSPISGHRSVSWYQQTPGQGLQFLFEYFSETQRNKGNFPGRFSGRQFSNSRSEMNVSTLELGDSALYLCASSLGVRGLPETQYFGPGTRLLVL.

The table lists this clonotype with many counts. The V gene is TRBV29-1, the J gene TRBJ2-2; D may be TRBD1 (6 bases). V shed 7 bases and J shed 0 bases, with 27 bases lying between them. The CDR3 has 19 residues. CDR1 is SQVTM, CDR2 ANQGSEA, per germline. For the CDR3, the DNA is TGCAGCGCTGGTGAAACAAGGGGGAGTATTAGGGCGAACACCGGGGAGCTGTTTTTT. Its translation is CSAGETRGSIRANTGELFF.

About this clonotype: Since a much larger clone is just one base distant, this may be a read error. The rearrangement links TRBV6-2 or TRBV6-3 to TRBJ2-7; D unresolved. Germline lookup yields CDR1 MNHEY and CDR2 SVGEGT. CDR3 length: 13 residues. With 0 bases removed from V and 3 bases from J, the gap between germline ends came to 6 bases. The CDR3 here is CASSYSMGYEQYF. The CDR3 coding sequence is TGTGCCAGCAGTTACTCGATGGGCTACGAGCAGTACTTC.

This clonotype was found a few times. The chain uses TRBV20-1 and TRBJ2-3; TRBD2 agrees at 9 bases. The CDR3 has 17 amino acids. Per the germline V gene, CDR1 is DFQATT and CDR2 is SNEGSKA (reference sequence). With V trimmed by 6 bases and J by 0 bases, 13 bases remained unmatched. CDR3: CSARRGGAGSSTDTQYF. The CDR3 DNA is TGCAGTGCCAGGCGGGGGGGAGCGGGGAGTAGCACAGATACGCAGTATTTT.

The sample holds many counts of this clonotype. The chain uses TRBV4-2 and TRBJ2-5, with TRBD1 matching over 7 bases. The CDR3 contains 13 residues. The V and J ends lost 1 base and 14 bases, in that order; junction bases with no gene match: 10. CDR1 LGHNA and CDR2 YNFKEQ come from the germline V gene. This CDR3 is CASSQGPTGERYF. CDR3 DNA: TGTGCCAGCAGCCAAGGACCAACAGGGGAGAGATACTTC.

In its sample, this clonotype was seen a few times. The chain employs TRBV7-2 and TRBJ2-7; D unresolved. The germline CDR1 and CDR2 sequences are SGHTA and FQGNSA. There are 15 residues in the CDR3. With 3 bases removed from V and 5 bases from J, the gap between germline ends came to 17 bases. CDR3 sequence: CASSFGKGALNEQYF. The DNA for the CDR3 is TGTGCCAGCAGCTTTGGTAAGGGCGCCTTAAACGAGCAGTACTTC.

This clonotype was detected ten times or more. The J gene is TRBJ2-1, the V gene TRBV5-1; no reliable D call. Per the germline V gene, CDR1 is SGHRS and CDR2 is YFSETQ. CDR3 size: 14 residues. The V gene lost 0 bases and the J gene lost 4 bases, with 8 bases spanning the gap. This chain's CDR3 is CASSLASLYNEQFF. DNA of the CDR3: TGCGCCAGCAGCTTGGCTTCCCTTTACAATGAGCAGTTCTTC. Supplemented by reference TRBV5-1 and TRBJ2-1, the full variable domain reads KAGVTQTPRYLIKTRGQQVTLSCSPISGHRSVSWYQQTPGQGLQFLFEYFSETQRNKGNFPGRFSGRQFSNSRSEMNVSTLELGDSALYLCASSLASLYNEQFFGPGTRLTVL.

This clonotype occurred many times. The chain couples TRBV12-3 or TRBV12-4 to TRBJ1-1; D is uncertain. This CDR3 contains 13 residues. Trimming left V 10 bases short and J 1 base short, with 13 bases between. This CDR3 is CATRLTANTEAFF. CDR3 coding DNA: TGTGCCACCCGGCTCACAGCGAACACTGAAGCTTTCTTT.

The CDR3 protein is CASSDGTYSNQPQHF. CDR3 nucleotide sequence: TGTGCCAGCAGTGATGGGACCTATAGCAATCAGCCCCAGCATTTT. V usage is TRBV12-3 or TRBV12-4 and J usage is TRBJ1-5; possibly TRBD1 for D (5 bases). The V gene lost 5 bases and the J gene lost 0 bases, with 11 bases spanning the gap. The CDR3 contains 15 residues.

This chain links TRBV5-1 with TRBJ2-5; D is possibly TRBD2 (6 bases). The germline V and J ends were trimmed by 0 bases and 2 bases, with 11 bases remaining between them. CDR1 is SGHRS, CDR2 YFSETQ, per germline. This CDR3 contains 15 residues. CDR3 sequence (DNA): TGCGCCAGCAGCTTGGGCGGGACGCCTCAAGAGACCCAGTACTTC. It is translated as CASSLGGTPQETQYF.

This clonotype came up many times. The chain joins TRBV28 to TRBJ1-6; D is ambiguous. Germline V gene data show CDR1 as MDHEN and CDR2 as SYDVKM. The CDR3 is made up of 15 amino acids. With 1 base removed from V and 7 bases from J, the gap between germline ends came to 11 bases. CDR3 coding DNA: TGTGCCAGCAGTTTATTTCGGAGGGCGAATTCACCCCTCCACTTT. The encoded protein is CASSLFRRANSPLHF.

In this sample, this clonotype turned up a few times. The chain employs TRBV20-1 and TRBJ2-1; D is possibly TRBD1 or TRBD2 (5 bases each). In germline, CDR1 is DFQATT, CDR2 SNEGSKA (reference sequence). Between the trimmed V and J ends, which lost 2 bases and 6 bases, there was a span of 17 bases. The CDR3 has 15 amino acids. This CDR3 is CSARRGGGTLNEQFF. DNA for the CDR3: TGCAGTGCTAGACGGGGTGGGGGAACCCTCAATGAGCAGTTCTTC.

This clonotype was seen ten or more times. The chain carries TRBV20-1 and TRBJ2-5; the D is unclear. Trimming cost V 2 bases and J 1 base, with 5 bases left between them. The CDR3 runs to 12 residues. Per the germline V gene, CDR1 is DFQATT and CDR2 is SNEGSKA (reference sequence). CDR3 nucleotides: TGCAGTGCTAGATTCTCCCAAGAGACCCAGTACTTC. This gives the protein CSARFSQETQYF.

In this sample, this clonotype turned up many times. This chain uses TRBV12-5 with TRBJ1-6, with unresolved D. V was pared by 5 bases and J by 8 bases, with 7 bases between. This CDR3 spans 12 amino acids. Germline V gene lookup returns CDR1 LGHNT and CDR2 FRNRAP. The CDR3 spells CASGGRYSPLHF. In DNA, the CDR3 is TGTGCTAGTGGTGGCCGGTATTCACCCCTCCACTTT.